The sequence of this T cell receptor beta chain was determined in a study of metastatic and nonmetastatic thyroid tumors. TCRdb re-called clones via MiXCR from the PCR reads. This table has around 40,000 clones, about a sixth appearing once. In its sample, this clone was seen many times. Not a single patient had been given any form of treatment at any point before undergoing thyroid surgery. V was shortened by 3 bases and J by 0 bases, with 8 bases between the two germline ends. Looked up from germline, CDR1 is KGHSH and CDR2 is LQKENI. The length of the CDR3 is 14 residues. The specimen was blood. The chain employs TRBV18 and TRBJ1-1; weak D call: TRBD1 (5 bases). The receptor's source is a male donor with papillary thyroid cancer or a benign thyroid nodule (not recorded which). Some clones in this sample may be carry-over from other donors' samples. The CDR3, as DNA: TGTGCCAGCTCACCTGGGGGAGTGAACACTGAAGCTTTCTTT. Its protein is CASSPGGVNTEAFF.